The present entry profiles one T cell receptor beta chain with its context. Specified time point: newly diagnosed GD, antithyroid drugs for less than 3 months. The authors made the TCR library using RNA they extracted from PBMCs. The peripheral blood volume drawn was 7.5 to 10 milliliters, and it was collected into EDTA tubes. This sample was taken from a study of regulatory T cells in long-lasting Graves disease. Arm-PCR of CDR3 regions with iRepertoire HTBI primers generated TCR beta libraries. Using its own MiXCR run on the multiplex PCR reads, TCRdb lists one record per CDR3 protein. The table lists 550,000 to 650,000 distinct CDR3 sequences, about 16% of them singletons, with more than 10% in the top ten. The sample was also reused in another study, on T cells in Graves' hyperthyroidism and ophthalmopathy. This second study says: The HTBI set primed first-round TCR CDR3 RT-PCR.

This sample comprised peripheral blood mononuclear cells (PBMCs), obtained at new diagnosis, from a patient treated with antithyroid drugs. This TCR came from a man between 18 and 29 years old with Graves disease.

CDR3 in amino acids: CASRHRESPLHF. The CDR3 DNA reads as TGTGCCAGCCGCCATCGGGAGTCACCCCTCCACTTT. The chain links TRBV27 to TRBJ1-6; D not certain. The CDR3 sequence is 12 residues long. In germline, CDR1 is MNHEY, CDR2 SMNVEV (reference sequence). Trimming removed 8 bases at V and 10 bases at J, with 12 bases between.